This T cell receptor beta chain was profiled in a study of CD8 T cells in Susac syndrome. With random hexamers, reverse transcription was performed on about 0.5 to 1 ug of RNA. One entry per CDR3 protein results from TCRdb running MiXCR on the immunoSEQ multiplex PCR reads. This sample has about 280,000 distinct CDR3 sequences, with about 85% found just once. CDR1 is SGHNT and CDR2 is YYREEE in the germline V gene (reference sequence). Trimming stripped 0 bases from V and 5 bases from J, with 11 bases between. CDR3 length: 14 residues. From blood CD8+ and CD4+ T cells, TCR beta sequences were generated.

Sample: CD8+ T cells from PBMCs. This clonotype was sampled from a human donor with multiple sclerosis. This chain links TRBV5-4 with TRBJ1-1, with D hard to call. The CDR3 protein is CASSLEGGRTEAFF. The CDR3, as DNA: TGTGCCAGCAGCTTGGAGGGAGGGAGAACTGAAGCTTTCTTT. Filled out from reference TRBV5-4 and TRBJ1-1, the complete variable domain reads ETGVTQSPTHLIKTRGQQVTLRCSSQSGHNTVSWYQQALGQGPQFIFQYYREEENGRGNFPPRFSGLQFPNYSSELNVNALELDDSALYLCASSLEGGRTEAFFGQGTRLTVV.